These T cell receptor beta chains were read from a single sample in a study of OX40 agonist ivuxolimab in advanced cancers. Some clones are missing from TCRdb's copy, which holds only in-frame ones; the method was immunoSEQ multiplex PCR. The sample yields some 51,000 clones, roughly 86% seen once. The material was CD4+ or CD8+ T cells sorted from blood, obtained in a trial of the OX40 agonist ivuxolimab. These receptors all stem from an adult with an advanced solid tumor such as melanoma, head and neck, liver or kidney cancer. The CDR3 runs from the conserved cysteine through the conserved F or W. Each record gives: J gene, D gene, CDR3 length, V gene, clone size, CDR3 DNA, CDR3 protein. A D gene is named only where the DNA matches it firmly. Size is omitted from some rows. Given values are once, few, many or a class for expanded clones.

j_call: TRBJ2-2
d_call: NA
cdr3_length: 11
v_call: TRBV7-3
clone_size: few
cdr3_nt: TGTGCCAGCAGCTCTACCGGGGAGCTGTTTTTT
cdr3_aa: CASSSTGELFF

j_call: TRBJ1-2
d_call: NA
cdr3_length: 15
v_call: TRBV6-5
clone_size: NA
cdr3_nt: TGTGCCAGCAGTTATTGGCACCAGTCTAACTATGGCTACACCTTC
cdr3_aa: CASSYWHQSNYGYTF

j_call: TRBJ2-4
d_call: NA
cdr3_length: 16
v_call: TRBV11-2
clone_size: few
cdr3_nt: TGTGCCAGCAGCCCCCTCGGATTCGCCGCCAAAAACATTCAGTACTTC
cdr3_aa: CASSPLGFAAKNIQYF

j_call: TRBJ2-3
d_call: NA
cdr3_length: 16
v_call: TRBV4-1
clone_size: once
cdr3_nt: TGCGCCAGCAGCCAAGAATATAACCCTAGCACAGATACGCAGTATTTT
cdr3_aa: CASSQEYNPSTDTQYF

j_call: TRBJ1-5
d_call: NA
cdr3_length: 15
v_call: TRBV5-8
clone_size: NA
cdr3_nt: TGTGCCAGCAGCTCCACCTGGGGGGACCTAAGGCCCCAGCATTTT
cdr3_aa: CASSSTWGDLRPQHF

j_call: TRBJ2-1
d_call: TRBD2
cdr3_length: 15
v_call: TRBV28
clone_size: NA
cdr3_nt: TGTGCCAGCTTAGGGACTAGCGGGTCCTACAATGAGCAGTTCTTC
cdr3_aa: CASLGTSGSYNEQFF

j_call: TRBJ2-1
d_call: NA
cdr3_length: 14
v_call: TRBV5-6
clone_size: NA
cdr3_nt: TGTGCCAGCAGCTTGTGGCCGGGATCCAGGGAGCAGTTCTTC
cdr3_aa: CASSLWPGSREQFF

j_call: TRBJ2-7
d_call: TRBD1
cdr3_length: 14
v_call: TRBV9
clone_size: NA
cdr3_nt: TGTGCCAGCAGCGTAGATACAGGGGCCTACGAGCAGTACTTC
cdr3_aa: CASSVDTGAYEQYF

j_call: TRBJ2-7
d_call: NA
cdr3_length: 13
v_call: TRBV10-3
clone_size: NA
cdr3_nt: TGTGCCATCACCCAGGACGTGGACCGGGAGCAGTACTTC
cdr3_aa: CAITQDVDREQYF

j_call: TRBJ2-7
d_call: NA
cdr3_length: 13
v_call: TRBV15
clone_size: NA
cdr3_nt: TGTGCCACCAGCAGCCAGATCCCCTACGAGCAGTACTTC
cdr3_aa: CATSSQIPYEQYF

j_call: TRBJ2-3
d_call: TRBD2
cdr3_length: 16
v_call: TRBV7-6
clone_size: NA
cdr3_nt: TGTGCCAGCAGCTTAGCGCGGGGACTAGGGATAGATACGCAGTATTTT
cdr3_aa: CASSLARGLGIDTQYF

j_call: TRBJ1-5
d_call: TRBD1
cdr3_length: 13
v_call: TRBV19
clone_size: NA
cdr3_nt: TGTGCCACCCGGGACAGCGGGAATCAGCCCCAGCATTTT
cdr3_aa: CATRDSGNQPQHF

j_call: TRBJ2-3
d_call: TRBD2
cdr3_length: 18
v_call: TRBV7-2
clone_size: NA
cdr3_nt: TGTGCCAGCAGCTTAGCTCAAACAGCGGGATCTAGCACAGATACGCAGTATTTT
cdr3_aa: CASSLAQTAGSSTDTQYF

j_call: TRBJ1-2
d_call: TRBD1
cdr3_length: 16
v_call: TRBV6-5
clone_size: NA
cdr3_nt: TGTGCCAGCAGTTACTCATTTACAGGGGTGAACTATGGCTACACCTTC
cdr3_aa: CASSYSFTGVNYGYTF

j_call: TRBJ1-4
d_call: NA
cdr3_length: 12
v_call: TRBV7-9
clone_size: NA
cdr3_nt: TGTGCCAGCAGCCCTCAGGGCGAAAAACTGTTTTTT
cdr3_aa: CASSPQGEKLFF

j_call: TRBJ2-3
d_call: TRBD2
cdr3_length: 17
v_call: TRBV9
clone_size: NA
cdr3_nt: TGTGCCAGCAGCGTAGGCGGAGCGGGAGTGGGCACAGATACGCAGTATTTT
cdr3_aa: CASSVGGAGVGTDTQYF

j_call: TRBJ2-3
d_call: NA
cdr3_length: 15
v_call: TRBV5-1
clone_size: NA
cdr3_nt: TGCGCCAGCAGCTTGGGGTGGGTGGGCACAGATACGCAGTATTTT
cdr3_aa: CASSLGWVGTDTQYF

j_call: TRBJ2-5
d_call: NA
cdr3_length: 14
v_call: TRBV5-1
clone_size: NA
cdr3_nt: TGCGCCAGCAGCCTAAGCGGGTTCCAAGAGACCCAGTACTTC
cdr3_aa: CASSLSGFQETQYF

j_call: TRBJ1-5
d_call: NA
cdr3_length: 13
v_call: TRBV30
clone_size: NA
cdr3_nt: TGTGCCTGGAGCAACGGGGGGAATCAGCCCCAGCATTTT
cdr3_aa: CAWSNGGNQPQHF

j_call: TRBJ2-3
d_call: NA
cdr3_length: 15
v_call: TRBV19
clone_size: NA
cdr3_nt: TGTGCCAGTAGACCTGGACTGGGAAGCACAGATACGCAGTATTTT
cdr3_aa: CASRPGLGSTDTQYF

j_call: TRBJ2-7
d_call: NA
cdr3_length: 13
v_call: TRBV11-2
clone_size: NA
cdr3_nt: TGTGCCAGCAGACATACACTTTCCTACGAGCAGTACTTC
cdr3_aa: CASRHTLSYEQYF

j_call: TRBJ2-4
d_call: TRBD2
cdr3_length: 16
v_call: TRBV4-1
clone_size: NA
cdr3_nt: TGCGCCAGCAGCCAAGGTCCCAGCGGGAGACTAAACATTCAGTACTTC
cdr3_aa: CASSQGPSGRLNIQYF

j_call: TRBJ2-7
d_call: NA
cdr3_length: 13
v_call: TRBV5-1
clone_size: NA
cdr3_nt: TGCGCCAGCAGCTTGGCCTCACGCTACGAGCAGTACTTC
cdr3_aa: CASSLASRYEQYF

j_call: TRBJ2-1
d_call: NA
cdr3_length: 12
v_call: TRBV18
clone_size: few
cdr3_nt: TGTGCCAGCTCACCAGGGGGGCTTGAGCAGTTCTTC
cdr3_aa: CASSPGGLEQFF

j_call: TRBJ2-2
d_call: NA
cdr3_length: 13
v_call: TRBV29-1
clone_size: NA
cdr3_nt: TGCAGCGTTGGGGACATCCACACCGGGGAGCTGTTTTTT
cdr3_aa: CSVGDIHTGELFF

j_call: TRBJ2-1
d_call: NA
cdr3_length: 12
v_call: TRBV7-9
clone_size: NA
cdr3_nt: TGTGCCAGCAGCGACGGGAGATATGAGCAGTTCTTC
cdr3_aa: CASSDGRYEQFF

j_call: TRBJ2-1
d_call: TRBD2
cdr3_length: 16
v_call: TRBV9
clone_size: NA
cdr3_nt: TGTGCCAGCAACCCCAAGGGCGGGAGGACCTACAATGAGCAGTTCTTC
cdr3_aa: CASNPKGGRTYNEQFF

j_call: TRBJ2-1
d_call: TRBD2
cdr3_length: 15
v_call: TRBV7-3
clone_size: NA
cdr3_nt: TGTGCCAGCAGCTTATTTGCTAGCGGGAGGAATGAGCAGTTCTTC
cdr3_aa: CASSLFASGRNEQFF

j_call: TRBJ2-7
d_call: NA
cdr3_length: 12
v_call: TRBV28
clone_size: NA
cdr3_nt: TGTGCCAGCAGCTACAGTTCTTACGAGCAGTACTTC
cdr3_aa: CASSYSSYEQYF

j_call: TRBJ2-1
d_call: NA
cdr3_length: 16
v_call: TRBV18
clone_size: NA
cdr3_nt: TGTGCCAGCTCACCACTTGGGGCAAGGGGAGGCGATGAGCAGTTCTTC
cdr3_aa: CASSPLGARGGDEQFF

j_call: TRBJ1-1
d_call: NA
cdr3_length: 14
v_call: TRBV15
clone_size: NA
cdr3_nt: TGTGCCACCAGCATCACACTGGCGGACACTGAAGCTTTCTTT
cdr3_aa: CATSITLADTEAFF

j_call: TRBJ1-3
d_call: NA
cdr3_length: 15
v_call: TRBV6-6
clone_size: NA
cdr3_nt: TGTGCCAGCAGTTACCCGACAGCCTCTGGAAACACCATATATTTT
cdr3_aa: CASSYPTASGNTIYF

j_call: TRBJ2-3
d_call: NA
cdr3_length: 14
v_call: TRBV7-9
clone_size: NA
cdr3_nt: TGTGCCAGCAGCTTAGTGCGGGGCACAGATACGCAGTATTTT
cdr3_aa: CASSLVRGTDTQYF

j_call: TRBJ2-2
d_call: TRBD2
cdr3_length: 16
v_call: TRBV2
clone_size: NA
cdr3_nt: TGTGCCACCTTCCCACTCGCGGGGGACCTCACCGGGGAGCTGTTTTTT
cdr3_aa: CATFPLAGDLTGELFF

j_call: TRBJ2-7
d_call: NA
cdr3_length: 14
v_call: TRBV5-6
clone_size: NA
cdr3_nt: TGTGCCAGCAGCTTGTCCTACTATACCTACGAGCAGTACTTC
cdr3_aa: CASSLSYYTYEQYF

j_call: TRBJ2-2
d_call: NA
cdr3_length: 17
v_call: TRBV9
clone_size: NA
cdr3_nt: TGTGCCAGCAGCGTAGGACAGAAAGGTAGACCGTTCGGGGAGCTGTTTTTT
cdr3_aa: CASSVGQKGRPFGELFF

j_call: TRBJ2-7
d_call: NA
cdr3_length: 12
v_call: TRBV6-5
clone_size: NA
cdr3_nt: TGTGCCAGCCACGACCTCAAGAGCGAGCAGTACTTC
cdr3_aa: CASHDLKSEQYF

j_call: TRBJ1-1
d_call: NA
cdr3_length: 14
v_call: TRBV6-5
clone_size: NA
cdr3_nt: TGTGCCAGCAGGAGGGACACCGGGGCTACTGAAGCTTTCTTT
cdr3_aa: CASRRDTGATEAFF

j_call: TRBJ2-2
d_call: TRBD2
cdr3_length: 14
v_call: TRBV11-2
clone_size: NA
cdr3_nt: TGTGCCAGCAGCCCGGGACTAGTACACGGGGAGCTGTTTTTT
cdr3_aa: CASSPGLVHGELFF

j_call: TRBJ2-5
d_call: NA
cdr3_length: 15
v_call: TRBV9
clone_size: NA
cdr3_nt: TGTGCCAGCAGCGTAGGTCACTACAGCCAAGAGACCCAGTACTTC
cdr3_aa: CASSVGHYSQETQYF

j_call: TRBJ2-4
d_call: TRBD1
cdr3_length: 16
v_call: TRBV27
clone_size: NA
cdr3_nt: TGTGCCAGCAGTTTATGGACAGGGCTAGCCAAAAACATTCAGTACTTC
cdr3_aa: CASSLWTGLAKNIQYF

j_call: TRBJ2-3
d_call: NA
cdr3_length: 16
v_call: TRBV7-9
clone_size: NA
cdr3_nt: TGTGCCAGCAGCTTAAGCGTCTACAGTAGCACAGATACGCAGTATTTT
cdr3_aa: CASSLSVYSSTDTQYF

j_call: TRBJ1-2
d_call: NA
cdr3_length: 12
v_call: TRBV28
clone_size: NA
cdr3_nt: TGTGCCAGCAGCGCATCTGGGGTTGGCTACACCTTC
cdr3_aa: CASSASGVGYTF

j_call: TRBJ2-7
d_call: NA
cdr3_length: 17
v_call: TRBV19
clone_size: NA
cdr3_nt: TGTGCCAGTAGTTCACCCGGGCTGAGCGGGTACTCCTACGAGCAGTACTTC
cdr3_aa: CASSSPGLSGYSYEQYF

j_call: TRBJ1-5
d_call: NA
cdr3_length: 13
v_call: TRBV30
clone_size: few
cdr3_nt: TGTGCCTGGAGTTCTTATAGCAATCAGCCCCAGCATTTT
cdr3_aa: CAWSSYSNQPQHF

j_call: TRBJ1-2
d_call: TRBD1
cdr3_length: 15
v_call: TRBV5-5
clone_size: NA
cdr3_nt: TGTGCCAGCAGCTTATCAGGGGGAGCTAACTATGGCTACACCTTC
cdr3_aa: CASSLSGGANYGYTF